This T cell receptor (beta chain) came from a study of blood T cell repertoires in COVID-19. About the research overall: Sources were T cells, B-cell-depleted T cells, or PBMCs; the material itself was cDNA or gDNA.

Trimming removed 0 bases from V and 5 bases from J, with 13 bases in between. The CDR3 spans 15 residues. CDR1 is LGHDT, CDR2 YNNKEL, per germline (reference sequence). How the authors handled the data: Using reference gene primer amplification, nucleated cell counts were estimated. The data were produced by immunoSEQ multiplex PCR, yet TCRdb's version contains in-frame clones alone and is incomplete. The V and J calls and the clone size are those of that table, but D and trimming were determined from the DNA. The sample contains some 160,000 clones, roughly three quarters of which appear only once. Sequencing input: peripheral blood. The TCR sequence derives from a man aged 50 to 59 with active or convalescent COVID-19. The V call is TRBV3-1 (or the pseudogene TRBV3-2), the J call TRBJ2-5, with D maybe TRBD2 (5 bases). CDR3 loop: CASSQDGRVGETQYF. The CDR3 bases are TGTGCCAGCAGCCAAGATGGGCGGGTCGGGGAGACCCAGTACTTC.